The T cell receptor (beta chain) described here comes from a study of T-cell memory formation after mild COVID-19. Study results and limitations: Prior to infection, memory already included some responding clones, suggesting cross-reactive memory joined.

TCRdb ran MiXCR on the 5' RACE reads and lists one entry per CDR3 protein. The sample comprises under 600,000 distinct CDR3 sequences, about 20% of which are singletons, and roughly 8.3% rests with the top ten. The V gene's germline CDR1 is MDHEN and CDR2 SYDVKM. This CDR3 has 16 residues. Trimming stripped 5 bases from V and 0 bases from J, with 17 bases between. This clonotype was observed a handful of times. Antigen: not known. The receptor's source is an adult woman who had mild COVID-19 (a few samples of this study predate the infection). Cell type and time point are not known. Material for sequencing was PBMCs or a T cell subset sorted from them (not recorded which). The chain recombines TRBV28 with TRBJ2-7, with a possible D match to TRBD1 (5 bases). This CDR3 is CASSLQGVVRSYEQYF. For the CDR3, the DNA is TGTGCCAGCAGTCTGCAGGGTGTTGTACGCTCCTACGAGCAGTACTTC.